Shown below are 32 T cell receptor beta chains from a single sample sequenced in a study of T cells in Graves' hyperthyroidism and ophthalmopathy. Researchers took RNA transcripts and amplified the TCR beta CDR3 regions from them. In the first-round RT-PCR of the TCR CDR3, the HTBI primer set was used. TCRdb reprocessed the multiplex PCR reads with MiXCR, giving one entry per CDR3 protein. Altogether nearly 750,000 distinct CDR3 sequences are present, over 35% being singletons, with the ten largest covering 30% to 40%. Sequenced input: blood. The origin of the receptors is a woman aged 35 to 49 with Graves' hyperthyroidism.

The chain uses TRBV7-9 and TRBJ2-5, with 8 bases aligning to TRBD1. The CDR3 is 15 amino acids. The V segment lost 4 bases and the J segment 2 bases; nucleotides outside the gene matches: 6. The germline V gene encodes CDR1 SEHNR and CDR2 FQNEAQ (reference sequence). The CDR3 DNA reads TGTGCCAGCAGCTCCCTGACAGGGGAGCAAGAGACCCAGTACTTC. Its protein product is CASSSLTGEQETQYF. Drawing the rest from reference TRBV7-9 and TRBJ2-5, the complete variable domain is DTGVSQNPRHKITKRGQNVTFRCDPISEHNRLYWYRQTLGQGPEFLTYFQNEAQLEKSRLLSDRFSAERPKGSFSTLEIQRTEQGDSAMYLCASSSLTGEQETQYFGPGTRLLVL.

This clonotype was seen only a few times. This chain connects TRBV7-2 to TRBJ2-7; 10 bases map to TRBD1. Germline V gene lookup returns CDR1 SGHTA and CDR2 FQGNSA. The CDR3 contains 19 residues. J was trimmed by 3 bases and V by 5 bases; bases with no gene match: 19. In nucleotides, the CDR3 is TGTGCCAGCAGCCTACCCCGGGACAGGGGTAAGGGATCCATCTACGAGCAGTACTTC. Protein sequence: CASSLPRDRGKGSIYEQYF.

The chain joins TRBV7-9 to TRBJ2-3; TRBD1 is a possible D gene (6 bases). The CDR3 has 13 amino acids. The V gene lost 4 bases and the J gene lost 5 bases, with 10 bases spanning the gap. Germline V lookup: CDR1 SEHNR, CDR2 FQNEAQ (reference sequence). The CDR3: CASSSRQEDTQYF. The DNA for the CDR3 is TGTGCCAGCAGCTCCAGACAGGAAGATACGCAGTATTTT.

This chain joins TRBV5-1 and TRBJ2-5, with D unclear. The CDR3 contains 14 residues. From germline, CDR1 is SGHRS and CDR2 YFSETQ. Deletions cut 5 bases from V and 2 bases from J, with 13 bases between. CDR3 loop: CASRSNVGQETQYF. In nucleotides, the CDR3 is TGCGCCAGCAGGAGTAACGTGGGGCAAGAGACCCAGTACTTC. Drawing the rest from reference TRBV5-1 and TRBJ2-5, the complete variable domain is KAGVTQTPRYLIKTRGQQVTLSCSPISGHRSVSWYQQTPGQGLQFLFEYFSETQRNKGNFPGRFSGRQFSNSRSEMNVSTLELGDSALYLCASRSNVGQETQYFGPGTRLLVL.

The sample holds many counts of this clonotype. The rearrangement joins TRBV13 to TRBJ1-2; D call uncertain. The CDR3 totals 12 residues. Germline V lookup: CDR1 PRHDT, CDR2 FYEKMQ (reference sequence). Trimming took 5 bases from V and 6 from J, leaving 10 bases between them. The CDR3 coding sequence is TGTGCCAGCAGCGCGCAGTTGCATGGCTACACCTTC. Its translation: CASSAQLHGYTF.

This clonotype was counted at least ten times. The chain joins TRBV29-1 to TRBJ1-2; a possible D gene is TRBD1 (5 bases). The germline V gene encodes CDR1 SQVTM and CDR2 ANQGSEA. Trimming left V 4 bases short and J 0 bases short, with 6 bases between. There are 12 residues in the CDR3. The CDR3 coding sequence is TGCAGCGTTGCGACAGCTAACTATGGCTACACCTTC. Protein: CSVATANYGYTF.

J is TRBJ2-2 and V is TRBV24-1; possibly TRBD2 for D (5 bases). This CDR3 region has 14 residues. CDR1 is KGHDR and CDR2 is SFDVKD in the germline V gene. V shed 2 bases and J shed 6 bases, with 9 bases lying between them. This chain's CDR3 is CATSDSVAPGELFF. The CDR3 region has the DNA TGTGCCACCAGTGATTCGGTAGCGCCCGGGGAGCTGTTTTTT.

The table lists this clonotype with a few counts. This sequence joins TRBV20-1 and TRBJ1-2, with D maybe TRBD1 (5 bases). Germline values: CDR1 DFQATT, CDR2 SNEGSKA (reference sequence). CDR3 size: 13 residues. Trimming shortened V by 5 bases and J by 4 bases, and 14 bases separated the two germline ends. The CDR3 DNA reads as TGCAGTGCTGGCCTATCAGGGACCTATGGCTACACCTTC. Encoded protein: CSAGLSGTYGYTF.

This clonotype was recorded only once. Since a much larger clone is just one base distant, this may be a read error. J is TRBJ2-7 and V is TRBV2; D is possibly TRBD2 (6 bases). CDR1 is SNHLY and CDR2 is FYNNEI in the germline V gene. The V gene lost 8 bases and the J gene lost 2 bases, with 19 bases spanning the gap. The CDR3 has 15 residues. The CDR3 DNA sequence: TGTGCCAGCGGGAGGAGAGAAGGGTCGCCCTACGAGCAGTACTTC. The encoded protein is CASGRREGSPYEQYF.

About this clonotype itself: Being one base from a much bigger clone, this may be a read error. This chain connects TRBV20-1 to TRBJ1-4, with D possibly being TRBD1 (5 bases). Trimming shortened V by 6 bases and J by 7 bases, and 18 bases separated the two germline ends. The CDR3 consists of 14 residues. Germline V gene data show CDR1 as DFQATT and CDR2 as SNEGSKA (reference sequence). The DNA for the CDR3 is TGCAGTGCCTCGACGGGTAGACAGAGTGAAAAACTGTTTTTT. Translated: CSASTGRQSEKLFF.

This chain joins TRBV29-1 and TRBJ1-2, with 8 positions matching TRBD1. Per the germline V gene, CDR1 is SQVTM and CDR2 is ANQGSEA. Unmatched junction bases numbered 9, after V lost 6 bases and J lost 6 bases. This CDR3 is 13 amino acids long. DNA for the CDR3: TGCAGCGTGGAAACGGGACAGGCAAATGGCTACACCTTC. Protein: CSVETGQANGYTF. The full variable domain, in which reference TRBV29-1 and TRBJ1-2 provide the parts outside the CDR3, is SAVISQKPSRDICQRGTSLTIQCQVDSQVTMMFWYRQQPGQSLTLIATANQGSEATYESGFVIDKFPISRPNLTFSTLTVSNMSPEDSSIYLCSVETGQANGYTFGSGTRLTVV.

The chain joins TRBV15 to TRBJ2-5, with TRBD2 identical over 8 bases. The V segment lost 1 base and the J segment 3 bases; nucleotides outside the gene matches: 7. The CDR3 totals 16 residues. In germline, CDR1 is LNHNV, CDR2 YYDKDF (reference sequence). CDR3 protein: CATSRGSGGEKETQYF. The CDR3 coding sequence is TGTGCCACCAGCAGAGGGTCCGGGGGGGAAAAAGAGACCCAGTACTTC.

In its sample, this clonotype was seen once. This chain connects TRBV5-1 to TRBJ1-1; 10 nucleotides line up with TRBD1. The CDR3 is made up of 16 amino acids. Germline-derived CDR1 and CDR2 are SGHRS and YFSETQ. V lost 1 base, J lost 4 bases, and 7 bases stayed unmatched. The CDR3 DNA sequence: TGCGCCAGCAGCTTGTCCCCAGGGACAGGGGCCACTGAAGCTTTCTTT. It encodes CASSLSPGTGATEAFF. Looking up the rest from reference TRBV5-1 and TRBJ1-1 gives the full variable domain: KAGVTQTPRYLIKTRGQQVTLSCSPISGHRSVSWYQQTPGQGLQFLFEYFSETQRNKGNFPGRFSGRQFSNSRSEMNVSTLELGDSALYLCASSLSPGTGATEAFFGQGTRLTVV.

Points on this clonotype: Given a much more abundant clone one base away, this may be a read error. V usage is TRBV10-3 and J usage is TRBJ1-1, with a weak D call TRBD1 (6 bases). Germline CDR1 ENHRY, CDR2 SYGVKD. This CDR3 is 13 amino acids long. The DNA for the CDR3 is TGTGCCATCAGTGATAGGGGGGGGACTGGAGCTTTCTTT. It specifies CAISDRGGTGAFF.

On this clonotype: Since a much larger clone is just one base distant, this may be a read error. The V gene is TRBV11-2, the J gene TRBJ1-4, with D hard to call. The CDR3 is made up of 14 amino acids. The V gene's germline CDR1 is SGHAT and CDR2 FQNNGV. CDR3 nucleotides: TGTGCCAACAGCCCTGCAGGTCCCGTCGAAAAACTGTTTTTT. Residues: CANSPAGPVEKLFF.

J is TRBJ2-2 and V is TRBV20-1; tentatively, D is TRBD2 (5 bases). The CDR3 sequence is 13 residues long. Deletions cut 6 bases from V and 4 bases from J, with 12 bases between. Germline V gene sequence: CDR1 DFQATT, CDR2 SNEGSKA (reference sequence). CDR3 sequence reads: CSARGPITGELFF. CDR3 sequence (DNA): TGCAGTGCCCGCGGGCCGATCACCGGGGAGCTGTTTTTT.

A few counts support this clonotype. The chain uses TRBV19 and TRBJ1-2, with D perhaps matching TRBD1 (5 bases). Germline V lookup: CDR1 LNHDA, CDR2 SQIVND (reference sequence). Trimming shortened V by 5 bases and J by 4 bases, and 17 bases separated the two germline ends. CDR3 length: 15 amino acids. The CDR3 loop reads CASSQSTSGGYGYTF. The CDR3 DNA follows: TGTGCCAGTAGTCAGTCGACCTCCGGGGGCTATGGCTACACCTTC.

This clonotype was picked up a small number of times. V gene TRBV28 combines with J gene TRBJ1-2; 7 bases agree with TRBD1. Trimming at V came to 6 bases and at J to 7 bases, leaving 11 bases not matched to a gene. This CDR3 is 14 amino acids long. Germline V gene sequence: CDR1 MDHEN, CDR2 SYDVKM. The CDR3 loop is CASSQLTGKGGYTF. The CDR3 nucleotides read TGTGCCAGCAGCCAGTTGACAGGGAAGGGTGGCTACACCTTC.

A few counts support this clonotype. V usage is TRBV7-7 and J usage is TRBJ2-7; 7 bases agree with TRBD1. Germline CDR1 SSHAT, CDR2 FNYEAQ (reference sequence). With V trimmed by 8 bases and J by 2 bases, 18 bases remained unmatched. This CDR3 contains 17 residues. The CDR3 here is CASVRQGGTLATYEQYF. CDR3 in DNA: TGTGCCAGCGTAAGACAGGGCGGTACCTTGGCGACCTACGAGCAGTACTTC.

The chain links TRBV7-2 to TRBJ1-5; D is possibly TRBD1 (5 bases). The CDR3 runs 15 residues. Germline values: CDR1 SGHTA, CDR2 FQGNSA. The ends were cut back, 6 bases at V and 3 bases at J, with 15 bases in the middle. The CDR3 DNA is TGTGCCAGCAGTTACTTCGCAGGGTCCAATCAGCCCCAGCATTTT. As protein: CASSYFAGSNQPQHF.

In this sample, this clonotype turned up a few times. The V call is TRBV7-2, the J call TRBJ2-7, with a tentative D call TRBD2 (5 bases). V was clipped by 5 bases and J by 3 bases, with 14 bases between them. CDR1 SGHTA and CDR2 FQGNSA come from the germline V gene. The CDR3 covers 14 residues. CDR3 sequence reads: CASSRGLLLYEQYF. Written as DNA, the CDR3 is TGTGCCAGCAGCCGCGGACTCCTACTCTACGAGCAGTACTTC.

This clonotype has more than one count but fewer than ten. The rearrangement links TRBV29-1 to TRBJ2-1; TRBD2 matches 8 bases. Trimming at V came to 4 bases and at J to 8 bases, leaving 7 bases not matched to a gene. Per the germline V gene, CDR1 is SQVTM and CDR2 is ANQGSEA. The CDR3 consists of 13 residues. CDR3 amino acids: CSVASGSDYEQFF. CDR3 DNA sequence: TGCAGCGTTGCCAGCGGGAGTGATTATGAGCAGTTCTTC.

The gene calls are TRBV29-1 and TRBJ2-7, with 10 bases identical to TRBD1. V trimming: 2 bases; J trimming: 6 bases; junction bases outside the gene matches: 7. This CDR3 contains 14 residues. Looked up from germline, CDR1 is SQVTM and CDR2 is ANQGSEA. The CDR3 loop reads CSVELTTGGVEQYF. In DNA form, the CDR3 reads TGCAGCGTTGAACTCACGACAGGGGGCGTCGAGCAGTACTTC.

This clonotype was detected a few times. V and J are TRBV19 and TRBJ1-5; 7 positions match TRBD1. Germline CDR1 and CDR2: LNHDA and SQIVND (reference sequence). V lost 3 bases, J lost 0 bases, and 20 bases stayed unmatched. CDR3 length: 21 residues. CDR3 nucleotide sequence: TGTGCCAGTAGTATGATCCCCAACGCGGGACAGTACGCTTATAGCAATCAGCCCCAGCATTTT. Its protein product is CASSMIPNAGQYAYSNQPQHF.

The V call is TRBV6-5, the J call TRBJ1-2; possible D gene TRBD1, 6 bases. Trimming left V 0 bases short and J 2 bases short, with 13 bases between. The CDR3 covers 16 residues. Germline loops: CDR1 MNHEY, CDR2 SVGAGI. DNA for the CDR3: TGTGCCAGCAGTTACTCGAGGACAGTAACCAACTATGGCTACACCTTC. Encoded protein: CASSYSRTVTNYGYTF.

Written as DNA, the CDR3 is TGTGCCAGCAGTTTGGGGACAGAGGACGGGATAAAACTGTTTTTT. Its protein product is CASSLGTEDGIKLFF. V gene TRBV12-3 or TRBV12-4 combines with J gene TRBJ1-4; 7 positions match TRBD1. The CDR3 is made up of 15 amino acids. V lost 3 bases and J lost 10; bases outside the gene matches: 11.

Only a few counts were recorded for this clonotype. The rearrangement joins TRBV7-9 to TRBJ1-1, with 8 bases fitting TRBD1. CDR1 is SEHNR, CDR2 FQNEAQ, per germline (reference sequence). J lost 6 bases, V lost 2 bases, and 2 bases had no gene match. The length of the CDR3 is 13 residues. This CDR3 is CASSLQGAPEAFF. The CDR3 bases are TGTGCCAGCAGCTTACAGGGGGCCCCTGAAGCTTTCTTT.

This clonotype was detected ten times or more. The chain joins TRBV7-2 to TRBJ2-7; 8 positions match TRBD1. CDR3 length equals 15 residues. V was clipped by 4 bases and J by 0 bases; unmatched bases: 5. Looked up from germline, CDR1 is SGHTA and CDR2 is FQGNSA. CDR3 nucleotides: TGTGCCAGCAGCTCCCAGGGGGCGATCTCCTACGAGCAGTACTTC. Protein product: CASSSQGAISYEQYF.

This chain uses TRBV9 with TRBJ1-2; tentative D call: TRBD1 (5 bases). The CDR3 is 13 amino acids. V was pared by 5 bases and J by 5 bases, with 13 bases between. Germline V lookup: CDR1 SGDLS, CDR2 YYNGEE. The CDR3 DNA follows: TGTGCCAGCAGTCGTTTTTCAGGGTATGGCTACACCTTC. It codes for CASSRFSGYGYTF.

This clonotype appeared a few times. The chain recombines TRBV7-9 with TRBJ2-7, with 7 positions matching TRBD1. The DNA end lines up better with TRBJ2-1; the J call may be wrong. The CDR3 extends over 13 amino acids. Per germline, CDR1 SEHNR and CDR2 FQNEAQ (reference sequence). CDR3 DNA sequence: TGTGCCAGCAGCCCGGGACAGCCCAATGAGCAGTTCTTC. The encoded protein is CASSPGQPNEQFF.

This clonotype was observed many times. V and J are TRBV14 and TRBJ1-2; TRBD1 agrees at 7 bases. The CDR3 has 13 residues. Germline V gene data show CDR1 as SGHDN and CDR2 as FVKESK. V lost 4 bases and J lost 8; bases outside the gene matches: 7. The CDR3 DNA follows: TGTGCCAGCAGCCTAGGGACAGCGAGAGGCTACACCTTC. It yields the protein CASSLGTARGYTF.

This clonotype was counted a few times. The chain joins TRBV12-3 or TRBV12-4 to TRBJ1-5; the D gene is possibly TRBD1 (5 bases). Trimming removed 2 bases from V and 6 bases from J, with 14 bases in between. The CDR3 contains 15 residues. This CDR3 reads CASSLTLGDGQPQHF. The CDR3, as DNA: TGTGCCAGCAGTTTAACTCTGGGGGACGGTCAGCCCCAGCATTTT.